This T cell receptor (beta chain) was captured in a study of T-cell reconstitution after alpha-beta-depleted transplantation in children (dated by TCRdb to 2016 to 2018). Turning to the overall study: Using TCR repertoire profiling, the study quantitatively followed how T-cell immune reconstitution unfolded in children after TCRalphabeta/CD19-depleted allogeneic hematopoietic cell transplantation. The research as a whole found: The apparently early recovery of alphabetaT-cell counts about two months after transplant reportedly depended on only several hundred rapidly expanded clones that came from non-depleted graft cells. In some patients, the high TCRbeta diversity seen at day 60 was put down to recipient T cells and intrathymic progenitors that had survived conditioning. Over the following months the frequencies of hyperexpanded clones went down, and after one year T-cell counts and TCRbeta diversity were mostly credited to newly produced T cells.

Sequences SQVTM (CDR1) and ANQGSEA (CDR2) are obtained from the germline V gene. Trimming costs V 6 bases and J 6 bases, and their ends lie 17 bases apart. The CDR3 numbers 13 residues from cysteine through phenylalanine. Only the CDR3 DNA stays, 39 bases, in frame from base 1. Comments on this clonotype: No antigen is known for it. No quality values exist for individual bases; no much larger clone is one base distant.

The treatment or condition label of this sample denotes: allogeneic hematopoietic cell transplantation with graft depleted of TCRalphabeta T cells and CD19 B cells. Transplant recipients were children who received TCRalphabeta/CD19-depleted allogeneic hematopoietic cell grafts. Libraries were constructed by PCR. Instrument on record: Illumina HiSeq 2500. To normalize quantification of the TCRbeta repertoire, the TCR libraries were built with molecular barcoding that relied on unique molecular identifiers. TCRdb handled the public reads itself, with Q25 trimming in fastp and clone calling in MiXCR, and kept productive beta chains. Entries are consolidated by CDR3 protein sequence, retaining the most common genes and DNA. Within this sample are a few hundred thousand distinct CDR3 sequences, with approximately 12% of them counted one time only. The ten biggest clones cover around 2% of the sample.

The receptor's source is a male patient aged 5 to 17 who had a stem cell transplant for acute myeloid leukemia, so the T cells may come from the graft donor. The source material was PBMCs, mostly from graft donor cells, sampled 360 days after TCRalphabeta/CD19-depleted stem cell transplant. Here the chain combines TRBV29-1 and TRBJ1-1; the D region possibly corresponds to TRBD1 (5 bases align). The DNA sequence is as follows: TGCAGCGTGGGGGGGGTATTGTACCCTGAAGCTTTCTTT. It translates to CSVGGVLYPEAFF.